This TCR beta chain was sequenced for a study of OX40 agonist ivuxolimab in advanced cancers. Using immunoSEQ multiplex PCR, the repertoire was profiled, and TCRdb retains in-frame clones only, with some absent. Of about 42,000 clones in the sample, around 83% were seen once. Trimming took 4 bases from V and 0 from J; bases not matched to a gene: 3. This CDR3 has 14 residues. Per germline, CDR1 SGHDT and CDR2 YYEEEE. This chain joins TRBV5-6 and TRBJ1-1; 7 bases align to TRBD1. The source was CD4+ or CD8+ T cells sorted from blood, collected in a trial of the OX40 agonist ivuxolimab. The TCR sequence derives from an adult with an advanced solid tumor such as melanoma, head and neck, liver or kidney cancer. The CDR3 region is CASSTGVVNTEAFF. The CDR3 DNA is TGTGCCAGCAGCACAGGGGTGGTGAACACTGAAGCTTTCTTT. Supplemented by reference TRBV5-6 and TRBJ1-1, the full variable domain reads DAGVTQSPTHLIKTRGQQVTLRCSPKSGHDTVSWYQQALGQGPQFIFQYYEEEERQRGNFPDRFSGHQFPNYSSELNVNALLLGDSALYLCASSTGVVNTEAFFGQGTRLTVV.